A selection of T cell receptor beta chains follows, all from one sample in a study of blood T cell repertoires in COVID-19. Libraries were prepared by immunoSEQ multiplex PCR; TCRdb keeps only in-frame clonotypes and omits some of them. The table lists about 110,000 clones, approximately 70% of them singletons. Sequenced material: peripheral blood. The receptors were gathered from a human donor with acute or convalescent COVID-19. The donor label of this sample is uncertain. Both conserved end residues are part of each CDR3. D genes are given only for firm matches. Clone size, where shown, is once, few, many, or a class for clones that have expanded.

TRBV6-6	TRBD1	once	TRBJ1-2	CASSYPGQHYGYTF	TGTGCCAGCAGTTACCCGGGACAGCACTATGGCTACACCTTC
TRBV7-8	TRBD2	NA	TRBJ2-7	CASSLGLAASYEQYF	TGTGCCAGCAGCTTAGGACTAGCCGCCTCCTACGAGCAGTACTTC
TRBV9	TRBD2	NA	TRBJ2-5	CASSRRTPGGQETQYF	TGTGCCAGCAGCCGTCGGACACCGGGGGGCCAAGAGACCCAGTACTTC
TRBV2	TRBD1	NA	TRBJ1-1	CASRGTGNTEAFF	TGTGCCAGCAGGGGGACAGGGAACACTGAAGCTTTCTTT
TRBV11-2	NA	NA	TRBJ1-1	CASSLGWAMNTEAFF	TGTGCCAGCAGCTTGGGCTGGGCCATGAACACTGAAGCTTTCTTT
TRBV23-1	TRBD1	NA	TRBJ2-2	CASSQSHRGNTGELFF	TGCGCCAGCAGTCAATCGCACAGGGGGAACACCGGGGAGCTGTTTTTT
TRBV7-3	TRBD1	once	TRBJ1-1	CASSEQGLNTEAFF	TGTGCCAGCAGCGAACAGGGGCTTAACACTGAAGCTTTCTTT
TRBV24-1	NA	once	TRBJ1-1	CATIHGRGGTEAFF	TGTGCCACCATCCACGGGAGGGGAGGGACTGAAGCTTTCTTT
TRBV6-1	TRBD1	NA	TRBJ2-7	CASSEGTGSYEQYF	TGTGCCAGCAGTGAAGGGACAGGGTCCTACGAGCAGTACTTC
TRBV28	TRBD1	once	TRBJ1-1	CASRLEQGEAFF	TGTGCCAGCAGACTCGAACAGGGGGAAGCTTTCTTT
TRBV4-2	NA	NA	TRBJ2-6	CASRGERGVSGANVLTF	TGTGCCAGCCGTGGTGAACGGGGAGTATCTGGGGCCAACGTCCTGACTTTC
TRBV2	NA	NA	TRBJ2-1	CASSDVGGWENEQFF	TGTGCCAGCAGTGACGTGGGGGGATGGGAGAATGAGCAGTTCTTC
TRBV6-1	TRBD2	NA	TRBJ2-2	CASSEALGGEVTGELFF	TGTGCCAGCAGTGAAGCGCTGGGGGGGGAGGTCACCGGGGAGCTGTTTTTT
TRBV28	NA	NA	TRBJ1-4	CASSSLHEKLFF	TGTGCCAGCAGTTCCCTTCATGAAAAACTGTTTTTT
TRBV14	TRBD2	once	TRBJ2-1	CASSRDPRLAGYHNEQFF	TGTGCCAGCAGCCGGGACCCCAGACTAGCGGGGTACCACAATGAGCAGTTCTTC
TRBV5-6	NA	NA	TRBJ2-6	CASSDWTALSGANVLTF	TGTGCCAGCAGCGATTGGACAGCTCTCTCTGGGGCCAACGTCCTGACTTTC
TRBV5-1	NA	NA	TRBJ2-6	CASSLTSGVGRGYGANVLTF	TGCGCCAGCAGCCTAACCTCCGGAGTGGGCAGGGGTTATGGGGCCAACGTCCTGACTTTC
TRBV6-4	TRBD2	NA	TRBJ2-3	CASSDRGGATDTQYF	TGTGCCAGCAGTGACCGCGGGGGGGCCACAGATACGCAGTATTTT
TRBV27	TRBD1	medium-sized	TRBJ1-1	CASSLTGGFEAFF	TGTGCCAGCAGCTTGACAGGGGGCTTTGAAGCTTTCTTT
TRBV6-5	NA	few	TRBJ2-1	CASIRDYNEQFF	TGTGCCAGCATTCGGGATTACAATGAGCAGTTCTTC